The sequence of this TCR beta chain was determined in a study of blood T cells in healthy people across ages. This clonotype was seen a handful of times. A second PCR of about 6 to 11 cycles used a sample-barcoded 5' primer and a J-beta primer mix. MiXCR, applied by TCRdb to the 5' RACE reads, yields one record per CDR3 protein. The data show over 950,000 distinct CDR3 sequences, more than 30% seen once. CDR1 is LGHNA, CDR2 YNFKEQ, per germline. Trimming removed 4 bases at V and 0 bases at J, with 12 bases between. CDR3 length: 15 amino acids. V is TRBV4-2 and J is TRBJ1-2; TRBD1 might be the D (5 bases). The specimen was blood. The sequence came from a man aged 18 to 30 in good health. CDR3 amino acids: CASSPQGSTNYGYTF. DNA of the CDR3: TGTGCCAGCAGCCCCCAGGGCAGCACTAACTATGGCTACACCTTC.